This is a list of T cell receptor beta chains from one sample in a study of response to subunit inactivated influenza vaccine. MiXCR, run by TCRdb on the RT-PCR reads, gives a single entry per CDR3 protein. Of fewer than 600,000 distinct CDR3 sequences listed, around 7.9% are singletons. Specimen: PBMCs from blood, collected less than 30 months after vaccination. These receptor sequences come from a man between 50 and 75 years old who received an inactivated influenza vaccine. Both conserved end residues are part of each CDR3. A D gene is named only where the DNA matches it firmly. Clone size appears in some rows only: once, few, many, or a class for an expanded clone.

TRBJ2-1,few,TRBD2,TRBV25-1,CASSEIFREGSYNEQFF,TGTGCCAGCAGTGAGATCTTCCGGGAGGGTTCCTACAATGAGCAGTTCTTC
TRBJ2-1,NA,NA,TRBV2,CASSFRRADEQFF,TGTGCCAGCAGTTTCCGACGCGCTGATGAGCAGTTCTTC
TRBJ2-6,many,NA,TRBV6-5,CASSYRSGANVLTF,TGTGCCAGCAGTTATCGCTCTGGGGCCAACGTCCTGACTTTC
TRBJ2-3,many,TRBD1,TRBV5-1,CASRPYSGTATSTDTQYF,TGCGCCAGCAGGCCGTACTCCGGGACAGCAACTAGCACAGATACGCAGTATTTT
TRBJ2-3,many,NA,TRBV20-1,CSARDRSGRDTQYF,TGCAGTGCTAGAGATCGCTCTGGGAGAGATACGCAGTATTTT
TRBJ2-6,many,TRBD1,TRBV27,CASSPRTGGVSGANVLTF,TGTGCCAGCAGTCCACGGACAGGTGGGGTCTCTGGGGCCAACGTCCTGACTTTC
TRBJ1-5,few,TRBD1,TRBV5-1,CASSVTGENQPQHF,TGCGCCAGCAGCGTGACAGGGGAGAATCAGCCCCAGCATTTT
TRBJ2-1,NA,TRBD2,TRBV28,CASSPLAARIHEQFF,TGTGCCAGCAGTCCACTAGCGGCTCGAATACATGAGCAGTTCTTC
TRBJ2-7,many,NA,TRBV28,CASSLVLGQGSYEQYF,TGTGCCAGCAGTTTAGTGTTGGGCCAGGGGTCCTACGAGCAGTACTTC
TRBJ2-5,NA,NA,TRBV6-6,CASTGVMEKTQYF,TGTGCCAGCACAGGGGTCATGGAGAAGACCCAGTACTTC
TRBJ2-6,NA,NA,TRBV10-3,CAISDSDTGSGANVLTF,TGTGCCATCAGTGATAGTGACACCGGCTCTGGGGCCAACGTCCTGACTTTC
TRBJ1-5,few,NA,TRBV21-1,CASMGEVDSNQPQHF,TGTGCCAGCATGGGGGAGGTAGATAGCAATCAGCCCCAGCATTTT
TRBJ1-2,NA,NA,TRBV6-2/TRBV6-3,CASSSSIPYYGYTF,TGTGCCAGCAGTTCCTCCATCCCCTACTATGGCTACACCTTC
TRBJ1-2,NA,NA,TRBV3-1,CASSQDAREPLHGYTF,TGTGCCAGCAGCCAAGATGCCAGGGAACCCCTTCATGGCTACACCTTC
TRBJ2-7,NA,TRBD1,TRBV6-5,CASSYRTGGSTKYEQYF,TGTGCCAGCAGTTACAGGACAGGGGGCTCGACTAAATACGAGCAGTACTTC